This is a list of T cell receptor beta chains from one sample in a study of blood T cell repertoires in COVID-19. The table came from immunoSEQ multiplex PCR; TCRdb's copy has only in-frame clones and leaves some out. The table has 60,000 to 80,000 clones, 75% to 85% seen once. The source material was peripheral blood. Receptors originate from a man aged 45 to 65 with acute or convalescent COVID-19. Each CDR3 is given with its conserved first and last residue. A D gene is named only where the DNA matches it firmly. Some rows have no size entry. The others give once, few or many, or a class for an expanded clone.

d_gene: -
abundance: -
j_gene: TRBJ1-2
v_gene: TRBV19
len: 13
CDR3aa: CASSNTGNYGYTF
CDR3nt: TGTGCCAGTAGCAATACAGGGAACTATGGCTACACCTTC

d_gene: TRBD1
abundance: -
j_gene: TRBJ2-7
v_gene: TRBV25-1
len: 14
CDR3aa: CASSDKGQGLRQYF
CDR3nt: TGTGCCAGCAGTGATAAAGGACAGGGCCTGCGGCAGTACTTC

d_gene: TRBD1
abundance: -
j_gene: TRBJ2-2
v_gene: TRBV27
len: 17
CDR3aa: CASSLKWTGSNTGELFF
CDR3nt: TGTGCCAGCAGTTTAAAGTGGACAGGCTCGAACACCGGGGAGCTGTTTTTT

d_gene: TRBD1
abundance: -
j_gene: TRBJ1-2
v_gene: TRBV19
len: 13
CDR3aa: CASRDRTNYGYTF
CDR3nt: TGTGCCAGCCGGGACAGGACAAACTATGGCTACACCTTC

d_gene: -
abundance: -
j_gene: TRBJ2-1
v_gene: TRBV6-6
len: 13
CDR3aa: CASSYRGGNEQFF
CDR3nt: TGTGCCAGCAGTTACCGCGGCGGGAATGAGCAGTTCTTC

d_gene: TRBD2
abundance: -
j_gene: TRBJ2-3
v_gene: TRBV6-5
len: 16
CDR3aa: CASSSGLAGMTDTQYF
CDR3nt: TGTGCCAGCAGTTCTGGATTAGCGGGGATGACAGATACGCAGTATTTT

d_gene: TRBD1
abundance: -
j_gene: TRBJ2-5
v_gene: TRBV5-8
len: 16
CDR3aa: CASSLGSLQGAETQYF
CDR3nt: TGTGCCAGCAGCTTGGGAAGTCTACAGGGGGCAGAGACCCAGTACTTC

d_gene: TRBD1
abundance: -
j_gene: TRBJ1-3
v_gene: TRBV9
len: 17
CDR3aa: CASSVGTGTGSGNTIYF
CDR3nt: TGTGCCAGCAGCGTAGGCACCGGGACAGGGTCTGGAAACACCATATATTTT

d_gene: TRBD2
abundance: -
j_gene: TRBJ2-5
v_gene: TRBV7-2
len: 15
CDR3aa: CASSYVAGGGETQYF
CDR3nt: TGTGCCAGCAGCTACGTAGCGGGGGGCGGGGAGACCCAGTACTTC

d_gene: -
abundance: once
j_gene: TRBJ2-5
v_gene: TRBV13
len: 12
CDR3aa: CASSLERKTQYF
CDR3nt: TGTGCCAGCAGCCTAGAGAGGAAGACCCAGTACTTC

d_gene: -
abundance: -
j_gene: TRBJ1-2
v_gene: TRBV28
len: 14
CDR3aa: CASKGGGTAGGYTF
CDR3nt: TGTGCCAGCAAGGGGGGGGGCACGGCAGGTGGCTACACCTTC

d_gene: -
abundance: -
j_gene: TRBJ2-2
v_gene: TRBV5-4
len: 15
CDR3aa: CASSLPGQNTGELFF
CDR3nt: TGTGCCAGCAGCCTTCCGGGACAGAACACCGGGGAGCTGTTTTTT

d_gene: -
abundance: -
j_gene: TRBJ1-6
v_gene: TRBV5-1
len: 14
CDR3aa: CASSPDGGNSPLHF
CDR3nt: TGCGCCAGCAGCCCGGACGGCGGGAATTCACCCCTCCACTTT

d_gene: TRBD1
abundance: -
j_gene: TRBJ2-1
v_gene: TRBV9
len: 15
CDR3aa: CASSVTGQGYNEQFF
CDR3nt: TGTGCCAGCAGCGTCACGGGACAGGGTTACAATGAGCAGTTCTTC

d_gene: TRBD2
abundance: -
j_gene: TRBJ2-2
v_gene: TRBV7-2
len: 16
CDR3aa: CASSLGDWAGAGELFF
CDR3nt: TGTGCCAGCAGCCTGGGGGACTGGGCGGGGGCCGGGGAGCTGTTTTTT

d_gene: TRBD1
abundance: -
j_gene: TRBJ1-1
v_gene: TRBV30
len: 14
CDR3aa: CAWRQRTGGTEAFF
CDR3nt: TGTGCCTGGAGGCAACGGACAGGGGGCACTGAAGCTTTCTTT

d_gene: -
abundance: -
j_gene: TRBJ1-2
v_gene: TRBV18
len: 12
CDR3aa: CASSPNGNGYTF
CDR3nt: TGTGCCAGCTCACCGAACGGGAATGGCTACACCTTC

d_gene: -
abundance: -
j_gene: TRBJ1-2
v_gene: TRBV1
len: 15
CDR3aa: CTSSQGGQQHYGYTF
CDR3nt: TGCACCAGCAGCCAAGGAGGGCAGCAACACTATGGCTACACCTTC

d_gene: TRBD2
abundance: -
j_gene: TRBJ2-1
v_gene: TRBV19
len: 15
CDR3aa: CASSISSGPLNEQFF
CDR3nt: TGTGCCAGTAGTATATCTAGCGGGCCCTTGAATGAGCAGTTCTTC

d_gene: -
abundance: -
j_gene: TRBJ1-1
v_gene: TRBV29-1
len: 12
CDR3aa: CSYQGMNTEAFF
CDR3nt: TGCAGCTACCAGGGGATGAACACTGAAGCTTTCTTT

d_gene: -
abundance: -
j_gene: TRBJ2-1
v_gene: TRBV7-3
len: 14
CDR3aa: CASSLRGDYNEQFF
CDR3nt: TGTGCCAGCAGCTTAAGGGGGGACTACAATGAGCAGTTCTTC

d_gene: TRBD2
abundance: few
j_gene: TRBJ2-3
v_gene: TRBV7-6
len: 15
CDR3aa: CASSPTGLALGTQYF
CDR3nt: TGTGCCAGCAGCCCTACGGGACTAGCCCTCGGTACGCAGTATTTT

d_gene: TRBD2
abundance: once
j_gene: TRBJ2-1
v_gene: TRBV7-3
len: 14
CDR3aa: CASSSSGGDGEQFF
CDR3nt: TGTGCCAGCAGCTCCAGCGGGGGGGACGGTGAGCAGTTCTTC

d_gene: -
abundance: -
j_gene: TRBJ2-3
v_gene: TRBV7-8
len: 16
CDR3aa: CASSLAPVTGTDTQYF
CDR3nt: TGTGCCAGCAGCTTAGCGCCGGTTACAGGCACAGATACGCAGTATTTT

d_gene: -
abundance: -
j_gene: TRBJ2-1
v_gene: TRBV7-6
len: 13
CDR3aa: CASSRRQNNEQFF
CDR3nt: TGTGCCAGCAGCCGCAGACAGAACAATGAGCAGTTCTTC

d_gene: -
abundance: -
j_gene: TRBJ1-2
v_gene: TRBV29-1
len: 13
CDR3aa: CSVRREDDYGYTF
CDR3nt: TGCAGCGTTCGACGGGAGGACGACTATGGCTACACCTTC

d_gene: TRBD1
abundance: once
j_gene: TRBJ2-6
v_gene: TRBV4-1
len: 18
CDR3aa: CASRPGQGVFAGANVLTF
CDR3nt: TGCGCCAGCCGACCGGGACAGGGGGTATTCGCTGGGGCCAACGTCCTGACTTTC

d_gene: TRBD1
abundance: -
j_gene: TRBJ1-2
v_gene: TRBV11-1
len: 14
CDR3aa: CASSPDRRGYGYTF
CDR3nt: TGTGCCAGCAGCCCGGACAGGAGAGGCTATGGCTACACCTTC

d_gene: -
abundance: once
j_gene: TRBJ1-6
v_gene: TRBV11-3
len: 17
CDR3aa: CASSLVRQVKEDSPLHF
CDR3nt: TGTGCCAGCAGCTTAGTCAGACAGGTTAAAGAGGATTCACCCCTCCACTTT

d_gene: TRBD1
abundance: -
j_gene: TRBJ1-5
v_gene: TRBV6-6
len: 16
CDR3aa: CASSSGTARGNQPQHF
CDR3nt: TGTGCCAGCAGTTCCGGGACAGCTAGGGGCAATCAGCCCCAGCATTTT

d_gene: TRBD2
abundance: few
j_gene: TRBJ2-1
v_gene: TRBV19
len: 15
CDR3aa: CASSKLAGDMDEQFF
CDR3nt: TGTGCCAGTAGTAAACTAGCGGGGGACATGGATGAGCAGTTCTTC

d_gene: TRBD1
abundance: -
j_gene: TRBJ1-2
v_gene: TRBV6-5
len: 15
CDR3aa: CASSFRQGRDYGYTF
CDR3nt: TGTGCCAGCAGCTTCCGACAGGGGCGAGACTATGGCTACACCTTC

d_gene: TRBD1
abundance: -
j_gene: TRBJ1-6
v_gene: TRBV2
len: 14
CDR3aa: CASSPGQGNSPLHF
CDR3nt: TGTGCCAGCAGTCCCGGACAGGGAAATTCACCCCTCCACTTT

d_gene: TRBD1
abundance: -
j_gene: TRBJ1-2
v_gene: TRBV4-1
len: 14
CDR3aa: CASSPPGTGSPGTF
CDR3nt: TGCGCCAGCAGCCCCCCAGGGACAGGGTCCCCGGGCACCTTC

d_gene: TRBD1
abundance: -
j_gene: TRBJ1-1
v_gene: TRBV5-3
len: 19
CDR3aa: CARSLIAVGQGPLRGEAFF
CDR3nt: TGTGCCAGAAGCCTCATCGCGGTGGGACAGGGTCCCCTAAGAGGCGAAGCTTTCTTT

d_gene: TRBD2
abundance: -
j_gene: TRBJ2-5
v_gene: TRBV15
len: 17
CDR3aa: CATSRLAGGRRGETQYF
CDR3nt: TGTGCCACCAGCAGACTAGCGGGGGGACGGAGGGGAGAGACCCAGTACTTC

d_gene: TRBD2
abundance: once
j_gene: TRBJ2-7
v_gene: TRBV5-4
len: 15
CDR3aa: CASSLELAGLYEQYF
CDR3nt: TGTGCCAGCAGCTTGGAACTAGCGGGGCTCTACGAGCAGTACTTC

d_gene: -
abundance: few
j_gene: TRBJ2-5
v_gene: TRBV7-8
len: 14
CDR3aa: CASSSKRRGETQYF
CDR3nt: TGTGCCAGCAGCTCCAAACGGAGGGGCGAGACCCAGTACTTC

d_gene: -
abundance: -
j_gene: TRBJ1-1
v_gene: TRBV7-9
len: 12
CDR3aa: CASSQMNTEAFF
CDR3nt: TGTGCCAGCAGCCAGATGAACACTGAAGCTTTCTTT

d_gene: -
abundance: -
j_gene: TRBJ1-5
v_gene: TRBV19
len: 14
CDR3aa: CASSIGGSNQPQHF
CDR3nt: TGTGCCAGTAGTATCGGGGGGAGCAATCAGCCCCAGCATTTT

d_gene: TRBD2
abundance: -
j_gene: TRBJ2-1
v_gene: TRBV3-1/TRBV3-2
len: 17
CDR3aa: CASSQDAWGGGDNEQFF
CDR3nt: TGTGCCAGCAGCCAAGATGCATGGGGCGGGGGGGACAATGAGCAGTTCTTC

d_gene: -
abundance: few
j_gene: TRBJ1-2
v_gene: TRBV7-6
len: 16
CDR3aa: CASSLIPDRKNYGYTF
CDR3nt: TGTGCCAGCAGCTTAATCCCGGACAGAAAAAACTATGGCTACACCTTC

d_gene: TRBD1
abundance: -
j_gene: TRBJ2-3
v_gene: TRBV11-3
len: 15
CDR3aa: CASSEGQDSTDTQYF
CDR3nt: TGTGCCAGCAGCGAAGGACAGGATAGCACAGATACGCAGTATTTT

d_gene: -
abundance: once
j_gene: TRBJ1-2
v_gene: TRBV11-2
len: 14
CDR3aa: CASSSASQNYGYTF
CDR3nt: TGTGCCAGCAGCTCAGCTTCACAGAACTATGGCTACACCTTC

d_gene: -
abundance: once
j_gene: TRBJ1-6
v_gene: TRBV10-2
len: 14
CDR3aa: CASKGAGYNSPLHF
CDR3nt: TGCGCCAGCAAAGGTGCAGGGTATAATTCACCCCTCCACTTT

d_gene: -
abundance: -
j_gene: TRBJ1-6
v_gene: TRBV12-3/TRBV12-4
len: 11
CDR3aa: CASGAAVPLHF
CDR3nt: TGTGCCAGCGGTGCGGCGGTACCCCTCCACTTT

d_gene: TRBD1
abundance: few
j_gene: TRBJ1-1
v_gene: TRBV20-1
len: 14
CDR3aa: CSASGDRGGTEAFF
CDR3nt: TGCAGTGCTAGTGGGGACAGGGGGGGAACTGAAGCTTTCTTT

d_gene: -
abundance: -
j_gene: TRBJ2-6
v_gene: TRBV4-1
len: 17
CDR3aa: CASSEAVWNSGANVLTF
CDR3nt: TGCGCCAGCAGCGAGGCGGTATGGAACTCTGGGGCCAACGTCCTGACTTTC

d_gene: TRBD2
abundance: -
j_gene: TRBJ2-1
v_gene: TRBV3-1/TRBV3-2
len: 15
CDR3aa: CASSQAGTNYNEQFF
CDR3nt: TGTGCCAGCAGCCAAGCCGGGACTAACTACAATGAGCAGTTCTTC